This TCR beta chain was recovered during a study of T cell responses to AZD1222 COVID-19 vaccine. Germline-derived CDR1 and CDR2 are MNHEY and SMNVEV (reference sequence). Between the trimmed V and J ends, which lost 2 bases and 3 bases, there was a span of 8 bases. The CDR3 runs 14 residues. Generated by immunoSEQ multiplex PCR, the TCRdb table keeps only in-frame clones and is missing some. The sample lists some 84,000 clones, 88% occurring once. The source is an adult in good health. Sequencing used peripheral blood, obtained on day 0 of AZD1222 vaccination. V usage is TRBV27 and J usage is TRBJ2-1; possibly TRBD2 for D (5 bases). The CDR3 loop reads CASSLTGNYNEQFF. In DNA form, the CDR3 reads TGTGCCAGCAGTTTAACCGGGAACTACAATGAGCAGTTCTTC.